Listed here is a single TCR beta chain. The antigen is undetermined. This entry is derived from a study of CD8+ T cells in alopecia areata. Study details: Disease severity was quantified as SALT score of affected scalp area. Study-wide results and caveats: It was less clear whether patients shared TCRs than it was in mice, possibly because of HLA. Many expanded lesional clones remained in scalp and blood on tofacitinib. Across lesional scalp, and particularly alopecia totalis/universalis, clonality surpassed that of normal scalp.

As for treatment: oral pan-JAK inhibitor, 5-10 mg twice daily. TCR sequencing used cDNA made by reverse transcription of extracted RNA. The method was immunoSEQ multiplex PCR; TCRdb's version includes in-frame clones alone and lacks a portion of them. The sample includes 90,000 to 120,000 clones, 84% of them seen just once. The receptor comes from a human donor with alopecia areata. This material consisted of CD8+ T cells sorted from blood, taken at week 24, from a patient treated with tofacitinib.

CDR3 residues: CASSRGLGYGYTF. The DNA for the CDR3 is TGTGCCAGCAGTAGAGGGTTAGGATATGGCTACACCTTC. The J gene is TRBJ1-2, the V gene TRBV27, with unresolved D. CDR3 size: 13 residues. Per the germline V gene, CDR1 is MNHEY and CDR2 is SMNVEV (reference sequence). Trimming shortened V by 5 bases and J by 5 bases, and 12 bases separated the two germline ends.